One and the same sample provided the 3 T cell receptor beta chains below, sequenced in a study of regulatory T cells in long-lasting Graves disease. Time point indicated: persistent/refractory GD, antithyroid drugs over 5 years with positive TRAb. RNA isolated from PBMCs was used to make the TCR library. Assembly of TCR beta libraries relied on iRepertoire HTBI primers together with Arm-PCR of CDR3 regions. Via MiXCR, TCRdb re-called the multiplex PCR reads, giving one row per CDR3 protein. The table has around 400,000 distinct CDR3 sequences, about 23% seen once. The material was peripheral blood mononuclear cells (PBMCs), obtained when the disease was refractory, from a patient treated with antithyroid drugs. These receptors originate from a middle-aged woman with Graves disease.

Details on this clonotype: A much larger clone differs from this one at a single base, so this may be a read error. CDR3 coding DNA: TGTGCCAGCGGCGAAGGGGCCAATGACTACGAGCAGTACTTC. Translating it yields CASGEGANDYEQYF. The gene calls are TRBV3-1 and TRBJ2-7; possibly TRBD1 for D (5 bases). The CDR3 consists of 14 residues. Between the trimmed V and J ends, which lost 8 bases and 3 bases, there was a span of 17 bases. CDR1 is LGHDT and CDR2 is YNNKEL in the germline V gene (reference sequence).

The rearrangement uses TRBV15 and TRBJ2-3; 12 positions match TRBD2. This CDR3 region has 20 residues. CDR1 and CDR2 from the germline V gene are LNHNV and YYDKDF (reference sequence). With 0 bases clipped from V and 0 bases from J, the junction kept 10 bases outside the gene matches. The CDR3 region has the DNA TGTGCCACCAGCAGAGATGGTCCTCTAGCGGGAGGGAGGAGCACAGATACGCAGTATTTT. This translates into CATSRDGPLAGGRSTDTQYF. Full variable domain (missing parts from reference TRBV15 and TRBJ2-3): DAMVIQNPRYQVTQFGKPVTLSCSQTLNHNVMYWYQQKSSQAPKLLFHYYDKDFNNEADTPDNFQSRRPNTSFCFLDIRSPGLGDTAMYLCATSRDGPLAGGRSTDTQYFGPGTRLTVL.

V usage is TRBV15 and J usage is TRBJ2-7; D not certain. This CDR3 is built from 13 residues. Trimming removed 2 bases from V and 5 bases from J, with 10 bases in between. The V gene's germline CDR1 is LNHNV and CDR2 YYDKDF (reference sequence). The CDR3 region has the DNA TGTGCCACCAGCAGACGAGACTGGAACGAGCAGTACTTC. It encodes CATSRRDWNEQYF. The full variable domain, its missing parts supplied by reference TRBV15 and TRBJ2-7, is DAMVIQNPRYQVTQFGKPVTLSCSQTLNHNVMYWYQQKSSQAPKLLFHYYDKDFNNEADTPDNFQSRRPNTSFCFLDIRSPGLGDTAMYLCATSRRDWNEQYFGPGTRLTVT.